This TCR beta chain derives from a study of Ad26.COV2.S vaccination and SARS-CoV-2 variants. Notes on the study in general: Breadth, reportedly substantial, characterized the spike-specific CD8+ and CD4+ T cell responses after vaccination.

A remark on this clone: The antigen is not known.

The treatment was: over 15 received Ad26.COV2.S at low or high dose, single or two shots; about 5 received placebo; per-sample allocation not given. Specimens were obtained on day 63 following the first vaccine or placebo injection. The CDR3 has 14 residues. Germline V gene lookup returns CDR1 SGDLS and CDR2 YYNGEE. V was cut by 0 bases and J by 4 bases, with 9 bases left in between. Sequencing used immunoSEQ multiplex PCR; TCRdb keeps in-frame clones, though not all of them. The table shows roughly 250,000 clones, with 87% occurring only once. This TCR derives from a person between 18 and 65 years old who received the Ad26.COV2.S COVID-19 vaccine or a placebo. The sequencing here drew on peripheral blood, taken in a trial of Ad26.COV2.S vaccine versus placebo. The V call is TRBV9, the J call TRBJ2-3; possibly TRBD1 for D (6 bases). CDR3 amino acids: CASSVGGGSDTQYF. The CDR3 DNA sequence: TGTGCCAGCAGCGTAGGAGGGGGTTCAGATACGCAGTATTTT.